The TCR beta chain under discussion was sequenced for a study of monozygotic twins with inflammatory bowel disease. Notes on this clonotype: Its antigen is currently unknown.

The UMIs carried a 6-nucleotide sample barcode, and they were added by template switching. Using TCRalpha and TCRbeta cDNA, the researchers carried out two nested PCRs that lasted roughly 16 and 10 cycles. TCRdb reprocessed the 5' RACE reads; each CDR3 protein has one entry and no DNA is given. This sample carries fewer than 400,000 distinct CDR3 sequences, with 5.6% going to the ten biggest clones. Study findings and constraints: Differing immunosuppressive treatments may have added variability to patient repertoires. Inverse Simpson values showed less TCRbeta diversity in IBD patients than in their healthy co-twins.

Germline V lookup: CDR1 LGHDT, CDR2 YNNKEL (reference sequence). The CDR3 has 13 residues. The chain carries TRBV3-1 and TRBJ1-5. Sequencing used blood. The receptor comes from a human donor with ulcerative colitis or Crohn's disease, or a healthy co-twin of an affected twin (not recorded which). The CDR3 protein is CASSRWVDQPQHF.